Shown below are 27 T cell receptor beta chains from a single sample sequenced in a study of cytomegalovirus exposure and HLA in healthy donors. The PCR contained 60 Vbeta and 13 Jbeta primers. Assay used: immunoSEQ multiplex PCR; TCRdb lists only in-frame clones, some missing. The sample lists roughly 110,000 clones, 70% occurring once. Input material: PBMCs. These receptor sequences come from a man aged 25-45 years in good health and CMV-seropositive.

The chain uses TRBV29-1 and TRBJ2-3; TRBD1 aligns across 9 bases. Trimming took 8 bases from V and 4 from J; bases not matched to a gene: 10. In germline, CDR1 is SQVTM, CDR2 ANQGSEA. The CDR3 runs 14 residues. DNA of the CDR3: TGCAGCTTCTTGACAGGGGGAGCCGCAGATACGCAGTATTTT. Encoded protein: CSFLTGGAADTQYF.

This sequence joins TRBV30 and TRBJ2-7; 9 bases match TRBD1. The CDR3 has 14 amino acids. J lost 4 bases, V lost 0 bases, and 4 bases had no gene match. CDR1 and CDR2 from the germline V gene are GTSNPN and SVGIG (reference sequence). The CDR3 loop reads CAWSVPGQGYEQYV. In nucleotides, the CDR3 is TGTGCCTGGAGTGTCCCGGGACAGGGTTACGAGCAGTACGTC.

This clone was counted between two and nine times. The chain combines TRBV10-2 with TRBJ1-1; perhaps TRBD1 as D (5 bases). CDR3 size: 15 residues. Trimming left V 5 bases short and J 0 bases short, with 13 bases between. Germline CDR1 reads WSHSY; CDR2 reads SAAADI. This chain's CDR3 is CASSSDSTMNTEAFF. The DNA for the CDR3 is TGCGCCAGCAGTAGCGACAGCACGATGAACACTGAAGCTTTCTTT.

The V and J genes are TRBV7-2 and TRBJ2-5, with 8 positions matching TRBD2. The CDR3 consists of 18 residues. V shed 2 bases and J 6 bases; nucleotides not matched to a gene: 17. Looked up from germline, CDR1 is SGHTA and CDR2 is FQGNSA. The CDR3 region has the DNA TGTGCCAGCAGCTTAAGGACTCATGGAGCGGGAGCGGGAAAGACCCAGTACTTC. This codes for CASSLRTHGAGAGKTQYF. The full variable domain, with the rest looked up from reference TRBV7-2 and TRBJ2-5, is GAGVSQSPSNKVTEKGKDVELRCDPISGHTALYWYRQSLGQGLEFLIYFQGNSAPDKSGLPSDRFSAERTGGSVSTLTIQRTQQEDSAVYLCASSLRTHGAGAGKTQYFGPGTRLLVL.

This clone has more than one count but fewer than ten. The chain links TRBV6-5 to TRBJ1-5, with D unresolved. Trimming cost V 0 bases and J 5 bases, with 5 bases left between them. The CDR3 extends over 13 amino acids. Looked up from germline, CDR1 is MNHEY and CDR2 is SVGAGI. CDR3 in amino acids: CASSYSPDQPQHF. The CDR3 DNA reads as TGTGCCAGCAGTTACTCCCCGGATCAGCCCCAGCATTTT.

This sequence joins TRBV29-1 and TRBJ2-1; 9 positions agree with TRBD2. The V segment lost 3 bases and the J segment 7 bases; nucleotides outside the gene matches: 10. The CDR3 is 15 amino acids. CDR1 SQVTM and CDR2 ANQGSEA come from the germline V gene. The CDR3 DNA is TGCAGCGTTGACCGAGCGGGAGGTGGTGGGAATGAGCAGTTCTTC. As protein: CSVDRAGGGGNEQFF.

This chain links TRBV6-4 with TRBJ2-6, with D maybe TRBD2 (6 bases). The CDR3 is 18 amino acids. Germline CDR1 and CDR2: MRHNA and SNTAGT. Trimming removed 0 bases at V and 2 bases at J, with 14 bases between. Here the CDR3 reads CASSDSGGSGTGANVLTF. The CDR3 coding sequence is TGTGCCAGCAGTGACTCGGGGGGTTCGGGGACTGGGGCCAACGTCCTGACTTTC.

V gene TRBV9 combines with J gene TRBJ2-5; 9 bases match TRBD2. Trimming at V came to 8 bases and at J to 2 bases, leaving 13 bases not matched to a gene. Germline V lookup: CDR1 SGDLS, CDR2 YYNGEE. The CDR3 is made up of 16 amino acids. The CDR3 loop is CASSLLLAGGQETQYF. Written as DNA, the CDR3 is TGTGCCAGTAGCCTACTCCTGGCGGGGGGGCAAGAGACCCAGTACTTC.

This chain connects TRBV27 to TRBJ1-2; 7 bases line up with TRBD1. Germline-derived CDR1 and CDR2 are MNHEY and SMNVEV (reference sequence). The V segment lost 5 bases and the J segment 4 bases; nucleotides outside the gene matches: 10. The CDR3 totals 15 residues. The CDR3 nucleotides read TGTGCCAGCAGTCATTCAGGGGGAGTGGGCTATGGCTACACCTTC. It yields the protein CASSHSGGVGYGYTF.

This chain joins TRBV9 and TRBJ2-3, with a weak D call TRBD2 (6 bases). Trimming pared 4 bases from V and 0 bases from J, leaving 12 bases between. Per germline, CDR1 SGDLS and CDR2 YYNGEE. The CDR3 sequence is 15 residues long. The CDR3 nucleotides read TGTGCCAGCAGCCTTAGCGGAACTAGCACAGATACGCAGTATTTT. It codes for CASSLSGTSTDTQYF.

The chain uses TRBV6-1 and TRBJ1-2; D may be TRBD1 (5 bases). The CDR3 is 17 amino acids. CDR1 MNHNS and CDR2 SASEGT come from the germline V gene. V lost 1 base to trimming and J lost 5 bases, with 20 bases between them. DNA for the CDR3: TGTGCCAGCAGTGAAGGGATTGAGGTAGGGGCTGGGTATGGCTACACCTTC. This encodes CASSEGIEVGAGYGYTF.

The chain has TRBV4-2 and TRBJ1-1; 8 bases fit TRBD1. Per the germline V gene, CDR1 is LGHNA and CDR2 is YNFKEQ. This CDR3 is 17 amino acids long. V lost 2 bases, J lost 8 bases, and 16 bases stayed unmatched. The CDR3 DNA sequence: TGTGCCAGCAGCCAAACCGGGACAGGCTCGAAACACGCGGAAGCTTTCTTT. It is translated as CASSQTGTGSKHAEAFF.

The chain uses TRBV5-4 and TRBJ1-4; tentatively, D is TRBD1 (5 bases). The germline V and J ends were trimmed by 0 bases and 5 bases, with 8 bases remaining between them. CDR1 SGHNT and CDR2 YYREEE come from the germline V gene (reference sequence). The CDR3 spans 14 residues. The DNA of the CDR3 is TGTGCCAGCAGCTTGGGGGGGGGAAATGAAAAACTGTTTTTT. Its translation: CASSLGGGNEKLFF.

This rearrangement joins TRBV29-1 to TRBJ2-6; D is ambiguous. Germline V gene lookup returns CDR1 SQVTM and CDR2 ANQGSEA. The CDR3 is 17 residues long. Trimming stripped 0 bases from V and 4 bases from J, with 16 bases between. The CDR3 is CSVEDLRRVVGANVLTF. The CDR3 DNA sequence: TGCAGCGTTGAAGATTTAAGGAGAGTGGTGGGGGCCAACGTCCTGACTTTC.

V and J are TRBV6-5 and TRBJ1-2; no reliable D call. Trimming shortened V by 6 bases and J by 0 bases, and 14 bases separated the two germline ends. The germline V gene encodes CDR1 MNHEY and CDR2 SVGAGI. The CDR3 totals 15 residues. CDR3 in DNA: TGTGCCAGCAGGTCGGCAGCGGCTCCTAACTATGGCTACACCTTC. Its protein is CASRSAAAPNYGYTF.

This clone was picked up one time. The chain combines TRBV5-1 with TRBJ2-5, with TRBD2 identical over 11 bases. CDR3 length: 15 residues. CDR1 and CDR2 (germline): SGHRS, YFSETQ. The junction had 2 bases not matched to a gene; V was cut back by 2 bases and J by 2 bases. The CDR3: CASSLTSGRQETQYF. The CDR3, as DNA: TGCGCCAGCAGCTTAACTAGCGGGAGACAAGAGACCCAGTACTTC.

Notes on this clone: Within the sample, other DNA sequences also encode this same CDR3. V and J are TRBV2 and TRBJ1-2, with a possible D match to TRBD1 (5 bases). The CDR3 has 12 amino acids. From germline, CDR1 is SNHLY and CDR2 FYNNEI. The V and J ends lost 8 bases and 3 bases respectively, with 10 bases between them. Here the CDR3 reads CASLGRDYGYTF. The CDR3 coding sequence is TGTGCCAGCTTGGGCAGGGACTATGGCTACACCTTC.

The V and J genes are TRBV28 and TRBJ1-1; D unclear. The CDR3 contains 13 residues. CDR1 is MDHEN, CDR2 SYDVKM, per germline. With 6 bases removed from V and 6 bases from J, the gap between germline ends came to 14 bases. The CDR3 loop reads CASSKIDTSEAFF. The CDR3 DNA reads TGTGCCAGCAGCAAAATCGACACGTCTGAAGCTTTCTTT.

The chain employs TRBV7-2 and TRBJ1-1, with D tentatively TRBD1 (5 bases). The CDR3 totals 15 residues. Per the germline V gene, CDR1 is SGHTA and CDR2 is FQGNSA. Trimming took off 2 bases at V and 5 bases at J, with 15 bases between the two ends. The CDR3 DNA reads as TGTGCCAGCAGCTTACAGGGTTTACAGGTTACTGAAGCTTTCTTT. It is translated as CASSLQGLQVTEAFF.

The chain uses TRBV7-6 and TRBJ2-2; TRBD2 agrees at 11 bases. The ends lost 6 bases at V and 6 bases at J; junction bases unmatched: 9. The germline V gene encodes CDR1 SGHVS and CDR2 FNYEAQ. The CDR3 extends over 16 amino acids. The CDR3 sequence is CASRPLAGGTSGELFF. CDR3 nucleotide sequence: TGTGCCAGCAGACCCCTAGCGGGAGGCACTTCCGGGGAGCTGTTTTTT.

The V gene is TRBV6-5, the J gene TRBJ1-6; D gene ambiguous. Between the trimmed V and J ends, which lost 2 bases and 8 bases, there was a span of 13 bases. The CDR3 loop spans 15 amino acids. Germline loops: CDR1 MNHEY, CDR2 SVGAGI. CDR3 amino acids: CASSYGRRGDSPLHF. The CDR3 DNA follows: TGTGCCAGCAGTTACGGACGGCGGGGAGATTCACCCCTCCACTTT.

The genes are TRBV7-9 and TRBJ2-1, with 10 positions matching TRBD2. CDR1 and CDR2 (germline): SEHNR, FQNEAQ (reference sequence). The CDR3 runs 15 residues. V lost 2 bases to trimming and J lost 5 bases; unmatched junction nucleotides: 3. The CDR3 sequence is CASSLRTSGNNEQFF. The CDR3 bases are TGTGCCAGCAGCTTACGGACTAGCGGTAACAATGAGCAGTTCTTC.

This sequence joins TRBV19 and TRBJ1-2, with 10 bases lining up with TRBD1. CDR3 length equals 14 residues. Germline CDR1 reads LNHDA; CDR2 reads SQIVND (reference sequence). With V trimmed by 5 bases and J by 2 bases, 2 bases remained unmatched. The CDR3 DNA reads as TGTGCCAGTAGTGCGGGACAGGGGAACTATGGCTACACCTTC. Translation gives CASSAGQGNYGYTF. The complete variable domain, with remaining parts taken from reference TRBV19 and TRBJ1-2, reads DGGITQSPKYLFRKEGQNVTLSCEQNLNHDAMYWYRQDPGQGLRLIYYSQIVNDFQKGDIAEGYSVSREKKESFPLTVTSAQKNPTAFYLCASSAGQGNYGYTFGSGTRLTVV.

This clone was seen just once. The chain has TRBV30 and TRBJ1-1, with D tentatively TRBD1 (6 bases). Germline CDR1 is GTSNPN and CDR2 is SVGIG (reference sequence). The CDR3 is 14 residues long. V shed 8 bases and J shed 4 bases, with 20 bases lying between them. CDR3 sequence (DNA): TGTGCCGGGAACAGGGTGTTAAGGGGCACTGAAGCTTTCTTT. This translates into CAGNRVLRGTEAFF.

This chain connects TRBV7-3 to TRBJ2-1; weak D call: TRBD1 (6 bases). The CDR3 covers 15 residues. Deletions cut 2 bases from V and 6 bases from J, with 14 bases between. Germline V gene sequence: CDR1 SGHTA, CDR2 FQGTGA. The CDR3 loop is CASSLGRQGRNEQFF. The CDR3 coding sequence is TGTGCCAGCAGCTTAGGTCGGCAGGGGCGCAATGAGCAGTTCTTC.

The V and J genes are TRBV30 and TRBJ2-5; 10 bases fit TRBD1. The DNA end favors TRBJ2-7, so the J call may be wrong. From germline, CDR1 is GTSNPN and CDR2 SVGIG (reference sequence). The CDR3 length is 13 residues. The CDR3 sequence is CALTDRGDYEQYF. CDR3 nucleotide sequence: TGTGCCCTCACGGACAGGGGGGACTACGAGCAGTACTTC.

This clone showed up just a few times. This chain joins TRBV27 and TRBJ1-2; 11 bases fit TRBD1. The germline V gene encodes CDR1 MNHEY and CDR2 SMNVEV (reference sequence). V was pared by 3 bases and J by 4 bases, with 13 bases of the junction left unmatched. The CDR3 covers 18 residues. This CDR3 is CASSLRGGPGQGGYGYTF. DNA for the CDR3: TGTGCCAGCAGTTTGAGGGGCGGCCCGGGACAGGGGGGCTATGGCTACACCTTC.